These 3 T cell receptor delta chains were sequenced from one sample in a study of gamma-delta chains in newborns, infants, children. TCRdb reapplied CATT to the reads. This table has fewer than 8,000 delta-chain clones, about 0.66% appearing once. Source material: blood. These receptors were obtained from a child who was a newborn, infant or young child, either healthy, febrile or measles-vaccinated (not recorded which).

On this clone: This may come from a read error, since a much larger clone is one base off. Other DNA variants within this sample encode the same CDR3. The V gene is TRDV2, the J gene TRDJ3, with 8 bases identical to TRDD3. Germline CDR1 GEAIGNYY, CDR2 EKD. CDR3 length equals 19 residues. V was pared by 0 bases and J by 0 bases, with 6 bases of the junction left unmatched. The CDR3 bases are TGTGCCTGTGACACCGGGGGATATAAGGGCTCCTGGGACACCCGACAGATGTTTTTC. Its translation is CACDTGGYKGSWDTRQMFF.

This clone came up a few times. It may be a read error: a sequence one base away is much more abundant. This rearrangement joins TRDV2 to TRDJ3; 13 bases match TRDD3. The CDR3 has 22 amino acids. Germline V gene sequence: CDR1 GEAIGNYY, CDR2 EKD. CDR3 amino acids: CACDTPPTGGYDRSWGTRQMFF. As DNA, the CDR3 is TGTGCCTGTGACACTCCGCCTACTGGGGGATACGACCGCTCCTGGGGCACCCGACAGATGTTTTTC.

This clone came up a few times. One base away lies a much larger clone, so this may be a sequencing read error. This rearrangement joins TRDV2 to TRDJ3, with 9 bases that match TRDD3. There are 17 residues in the CDR3. Trimming removed 5 bases from V and 0 bases from J; junction bases left unmatched: 4. Germline CDR1 GEAIGNYY, CDR2 EKD. The CDR3 region is CACGYWGSSWDTRQMFF. DNA for the CDR3: TGTGCCTGTGGCTACTGGGGGAGCTCCTGGGACACCCGACAGATGTTTTTC.